The T cell receptor beta chain described here comes from a study of early T cells in non-severe SARS-CoV-2 infection. Study summary: Sequencing input comprised bulk RNA from unsorted whole blood; chain pairing was not available.

There are many counts of this clonotype. The library protocol tagged individual cDNA molecules with unique molecular identifiers. MiXCR was run by TCRdb on the 5' RACE reads, yielding one entry per CDR3 protein. The sample carries approximately 65,000 distinct CDR3 sequences, around 13% recorded once. CDR3 length equals 15 residues. In germline, CDR1 is MNHEY, CDR2 SVGEGT. With 6 bases clipped from V and 4 bases from J, the junction kept 10 bases outside the gene matches. Material: whole blood. The rearrangement joins TRBV6-2 or TRBV6-3 to TRBJ2-7; 9 bases match TRBD1. The sequence was obtained from an adult who was a healthcare worker with PCR-confirmed SARS-CoV-2 infection or an uninfected control (not recorded which). The CDR3 DNA sequence: TGTGCCAGCAGCCCCGACAGGGGGGTAGGTTACGAGCAGTACTTC. Its translation: CASSPDRGVGYEQYF.